The rows below give T cell receptor beta chains drawn from one sample of a study of early T cells in non-severe SARS-CoV-2 infection. Each CDR3 protein gets one entry after TCRdb re-called the 5' RACE reads with MiXCR. The table shows about 67,000 distinct CDR3 sequences, with around a tenth occurring only once. The sequencing input was whole blood. Source of these receptors: an adult who was a healthcare worker with PCR-confirmed SARS-CoV-2 infection or an uninfected control (not recorded which). CDR3s include the opening cysteine and the closing phenylalanine or tryptophan. Fields, in order: V gene, J gene, CDR3 protein.

TRBV6-5	TRBJ1-4	CASRSAMENEKLFF
TRBV7-9	TRBJ1-1	CASSRFTGDTEAFF
TRBV4-1	TRBJ2-7	CASSRGPEEDEQYF
TRBV11-2	TRBJ2-7	CASSLSQGFYEQYF
TRBV20-1	TRBJ1-2	CSAIERQTFNYGYTF
TRBV11-3	TRBJ1-2	CASSLQGANYGYTF
TRBV12-5	TRBJ2-1	CASGLVRKDRTSYNEQFF
TRBV9	TRBJ2-1	CASSVGPGARYNEQFF
TRBV3-1	TRBJ2-7	CASSQDRHLERTYEQYF
TRBV7-2	TRBJ1-1	CASSFGGYTEAFF
TRBV27	TRBJ1-6	CASSFKAGRLNSPLHF
TRBV7-8	TRBJ2-1	CASSLLGRGDEQFF
TRBV7-9	TRBJ1-2	CASSLSTNYGYTF
TRBV11-2	TRBJ2-5	CASSLNGPGGETQYF
TRBV24-1	TRBJ2-3	CATSEATSGYTDTQYF
TRBV7-3	TRBJ2-3	CASSSGQGDADTQYF
TRBV9	TRBJ1-2	CASSGFRDPFSHGYTF
TRBV7-2	TRBJ2-3	CASSLGPGTDTQYF
TRBV30	TRBJ1-2	CACSRRSTSGYTF
TRBV20-1	TRBJ2-1	CSAGRTSGYNEQFF
TRBV6-6	TRBJ1-5	CASSSAMGSNQPQHF
TRBV6-1	TRBJ2-7	CAAEPPTTSGEQYF
TRBV20-1	TRBJ1-2	CSATDGQNYGYTF
TRBV11-2	TRBJ2-3	CASSHRRTSTDTQYF
TRBV30	TRBJ1-2	CAGPTVNGGYGYTF
TRBV5-1	TRBJ2-7	CASSPGHGKGEQYF
TRBV12-5	TRBJ2-2	CASGYGSGELFF
TRBV4-1	TRBJ1-1	CASSRGSITEAFF